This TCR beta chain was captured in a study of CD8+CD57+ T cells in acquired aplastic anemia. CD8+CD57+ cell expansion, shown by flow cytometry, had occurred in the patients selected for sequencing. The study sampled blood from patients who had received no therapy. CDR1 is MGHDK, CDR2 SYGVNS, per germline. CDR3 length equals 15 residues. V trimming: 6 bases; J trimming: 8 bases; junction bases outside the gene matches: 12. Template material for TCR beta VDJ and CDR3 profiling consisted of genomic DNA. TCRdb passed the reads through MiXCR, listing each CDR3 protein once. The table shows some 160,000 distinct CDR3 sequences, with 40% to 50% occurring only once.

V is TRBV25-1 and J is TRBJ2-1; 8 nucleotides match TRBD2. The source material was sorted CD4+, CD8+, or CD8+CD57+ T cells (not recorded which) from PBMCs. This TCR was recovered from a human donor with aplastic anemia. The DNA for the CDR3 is TGTGCCAGCAGCCTAGGGGGGACTAGGTACCATGAGCAGTTCTTC. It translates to CASSLGGTRYHEQFF.